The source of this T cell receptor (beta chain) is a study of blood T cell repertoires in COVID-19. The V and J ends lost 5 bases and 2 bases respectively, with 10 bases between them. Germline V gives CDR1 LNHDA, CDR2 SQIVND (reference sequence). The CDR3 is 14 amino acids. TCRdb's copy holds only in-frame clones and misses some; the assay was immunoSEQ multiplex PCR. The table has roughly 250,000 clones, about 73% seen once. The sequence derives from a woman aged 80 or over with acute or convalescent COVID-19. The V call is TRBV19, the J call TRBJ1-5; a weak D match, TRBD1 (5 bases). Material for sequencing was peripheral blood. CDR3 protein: CASSEQGGNQPQHF. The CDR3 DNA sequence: TGTGCCAGTAGTGAGCAGGGCGGCAATCAGCCCCAGCATTTT.